This TCR beta chain appears in the sequencing data of a study of cytomegalovirus exposure and HLA in healthy donors. Study context: The 500 to 750 first-cohort repertoires and the 110 or so validation repertoires shared the same platform, a later analysis reported. General observations from the study: A classifier reportedly called cytomegalovirus status with high sensitivity and specificity.

To note about this clone: The target antigen is unknown.

Profiling relied on immunoSEQ multiplex PCR, and the TCRdb table lists in-frame clones only, not all of them. The sample yields over 200,000 clones, 70% to 90% seen once. The sample taken for sequencing was PBMCs. This receptor was identified in a woman in her late teens or twenties in good health and CMV-seronegative.

The CDR3 loop is CASSPTKPETQYF. The CDR3 DNA is TGTGCCAGCTCACCAACCAAGCCAGAGACCCAGTACTTC. The chain joins TRBV18 to TRBJ2-5, with no clear D. Germline loops: CDR1 KGHSH, CDR2 LQKENI. Trimming shortened V by 2 bases and J by 4 bases, and 8 bases separated the two germline ends. The CDR3 loop spans 13 amino acids.